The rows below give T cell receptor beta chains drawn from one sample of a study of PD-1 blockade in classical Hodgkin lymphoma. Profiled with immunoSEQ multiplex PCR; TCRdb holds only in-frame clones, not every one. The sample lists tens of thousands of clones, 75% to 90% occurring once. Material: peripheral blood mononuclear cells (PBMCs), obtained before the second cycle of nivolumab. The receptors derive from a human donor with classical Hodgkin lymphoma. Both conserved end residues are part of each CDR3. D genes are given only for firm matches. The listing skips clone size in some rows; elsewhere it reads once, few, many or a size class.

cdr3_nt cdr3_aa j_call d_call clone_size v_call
TGTGCCAGTCGTCTTAGGAGTGACAAGGCTCAGCCCCAGCATTTT CASRLRSDKAQPQHF TRBJ1-5 - once TRBV19
TGTGCCAGCAGCCTCACGGGACAGGCCTGGGAAAAACTGTTTTTT CASSLTGQAWEKLFF TRBJ1-4 TRBD1 - TRBV5-5
TGTGCCACCAGCAGGGACAGCCACACTGAAGCTTTCTTT CATSRDSHTEAFF TRBJ1-1 - - TRBV15
TGCGCCAGCAGCTCCCTAGAAGACTACGAGCAGTACTTC CASSSLEDYEQYF TRBJ2-7 - - TRBV5-1
TGCAGCGTTGTACACAGGGGGTATGGGAACACTGAAGCTTTCTTT CSVVHRGYGNTEAFF TRBJ1-1 TRBD1 - TRBV29-1
TGTGCCAGCAGCTCAGACAGGGAAAAAGAGACCCAGTACTTC CASSSDREKETQYF TRBJ2-5 TRBD1 - TRBV5-4
TGTGCCAGCAGTTTAAAGGGGAGCTATGGCTACACCTTC CASSLKGSYGYTF TRBJ1-2 - - TRBV27
TGTGCCAGTAGTATGAAACTTACGGGACTAGCGGGAGGGTACTACAATGAGCAGTTCTTC CASSMKLTGLAGGYYNEQFF TRBJ2-1 TRBD2 - TRBV19
TGTGCCAGCAGCGTAGGTCAGGGACTAGCCTCTCTTGAGACCCAGTACTTC CASSVGQGLASLETQYF TRBJ2-5 TRBD2 - TRBV9
TGCGCCAGCAGCCCGGGACAGGCTGATTTTGAAAAACTGTTTTTT CASSPGQADFEKLFF TRBJ1-4 TRBD1 - TRBV4-1
TGTGCCAGCAGCTTAAACCTGGGGACCCAGTACTTC CASSLNLGTQYF TRBJ2-5 - - TRBV7-3
TGTGCCAGCAGTGACCACGACCCCGACGTGATGGAGACCCAGTACTTC CASSDHDPDVMETQYF TRBJ2-5 - - TRBV6-1
TGTGCCAGCAGCCGGGGATTGACCTCCTCGCACGAGCAGTACTTC CASSRGLTSSHEQYF TRBJ2-7 - - TRBV28
TGTGCCAGCGGGGTGTCTAATACGCAGTATTTT CASGVSNTQYF TRBJ2-3 - few TRBV2
TGTGCCAGCAGGATGGCAGGCAACACCGGGGAGCTGTTTTTT CASRMAGNTGELFF TRBJ2-2 - - TRBV6-1
TGTGCCACCCGGGCAGTGCCCCTTGACACCGGGGAGCTGTTTTTT CATRAVPLDTGELFF TRBJ2-2 - - TRBV15
TGTGCCACCAGCAACCCCGGCCAGGGGACAATTCAGCCCCAGCATTTT CATSNPGQGTIQPQHF TRBJ1-5 - few TRBV15
TGTGCCAGCTCAGACCAGAGAGGAGAGACCCAGTACTTC CASSDQRGETQYF TRBJ2-5 - - TRBV18
TGTGCCAGCCGGACAGAGGGACACTACGAGCAGTACTTC CASRTEGHYEQYF TRBJ2-7 - - TRBV6-1
TGTGCCAGCAGCTCTCGGCTAGCGGGAGGAGGGAGCCACAATGAGCAGTTCTTC CASSSRLAGGGSHNEQFF TRBJ2-1 TRBD2 - TRBV11-2
TGTGCCATCAGTCTGACAGGGGCAGAGACCCAGTACTTC CAISLTGAETQYF TRBJ2-5 TRBD1 - TRBV10-3
TGTGCCAGCTCACCATATGGACCACCCGGGGAGACCCAGTACTTC CASSPYGPPGETQYF TRBJ2-5 - - TRBV18
TGCGCCAGCAGCCAGGTAGAACTCAACTATGGCTACACCTTC CASSQVELNYGYTF TRBJ1-2 - - TRBV4-1
TGTGCCAGTAATACCGGGACTAGCGGGGGGGCAGAAGAGACCCAGTACTTC CASNTGTSGGAEETQYF TRBJ2-5 TRBD2 - TRBV19
TGTGCCAGCAGTCTTGGGGCCTCCTACGAGCAGTACTTC CASSLGASYEQYF TRBJ2-7 - - TRBV27
TGTGCCAGCAGCTTAGGGGACAGGGGAGCCGGGGAGCTGTTTTTT CASSLGDRGAGELFF TRBJ2-2 TRBD1 few TRBV7-8
TGCAGCGTTCAGGGGGGATCCTACGAGCAGTACTTC CSVQGGSYEQYF TRBJ2-7 - - TRBV29-1
TGCAGCGCCCAGGGAGGGTTTGAGACCCAGTACTTC CSAQGGFETQYF TRBJ2-5 TRBD2 - TRBV29-1
TGCCTTGGACAAACCTACAATGAGCAGTTCTTC CLGQTYNEQFF TRBJ2-1 - - TRBV20-1
TGTGCCAGCAGCCCCGGGACAGGGGGAGGCGGGGAGCTGTTTTTT CASSPGTGGGGELFF TRBJ2-2 TRBD1 - TRBV11-1